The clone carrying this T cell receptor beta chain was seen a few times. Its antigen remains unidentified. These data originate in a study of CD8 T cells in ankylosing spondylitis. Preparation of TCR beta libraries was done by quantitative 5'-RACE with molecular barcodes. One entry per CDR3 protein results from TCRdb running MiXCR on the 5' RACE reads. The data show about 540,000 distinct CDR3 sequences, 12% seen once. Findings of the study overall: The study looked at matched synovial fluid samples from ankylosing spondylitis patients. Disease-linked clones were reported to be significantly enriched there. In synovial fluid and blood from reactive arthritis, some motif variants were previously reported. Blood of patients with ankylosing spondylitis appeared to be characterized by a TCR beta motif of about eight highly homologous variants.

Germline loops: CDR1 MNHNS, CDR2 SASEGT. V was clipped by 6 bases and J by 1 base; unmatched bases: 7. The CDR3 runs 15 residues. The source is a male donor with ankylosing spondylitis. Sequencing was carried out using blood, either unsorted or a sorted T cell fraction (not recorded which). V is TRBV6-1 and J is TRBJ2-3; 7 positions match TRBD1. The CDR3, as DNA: TGTGCCAGCAGATCACAGGGGCGAGGCACAGATACGCAGTATTTT. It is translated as CASRSQGRGTDTQYF.